Below, 21 T cell receptor beta chains from the same sample are listed, as sequenced in a study of blood T cell repertoires in COVID-19. Measured with immunoSEQ multiplex PCR; TCRdb has only the in-frame clones, and not every one. The repertoire consists of 250,000 to 300,000 clones, with about nine tenths occurring once and the leading ten covering roughly 1.8%. The sample comprised PBMCs or T cells enriched from blood (not recorded which). The source is a woman in her sixties or seventies who had recovered from COVID-19.

The gene calls are TRBV27 and TRBJ2-1, with D perhaps matching TRBD2 (5 bases). The CDR3 spans 14 residues. The V and J ends lost 7 bases and 3 bases respectively, with 13 bases between them. The germline gives CDR1 MNHEY, CDR2 SMNVEV (reference sequence). CDR3 DNA: TGTGCCAGCACCAGCGGAGGTTTCTACAATGAGCAGTTCTTC. It translates to CASTSGGFYNEQFF.

The CDR3 loop is CASSPIRRGEAFF. The CDR3 DNA sequence: TGTGCCAGTAGTCCGATCCGTCGGGGTGAAGCTTTCTTT. This chain joins TRBV19 and TRBJ1-1, with D unresolved. In germline, CDR1 is LNHDA, CDR2 SQIVND (reference sequence). There are 13 residues in the CDR3. V was cut by 5 bases and J by 7 bases, with 14 bases left in between. The entire variable domain, with the rest obtained from reference TRBV19 and TRBJ1-1, is as follows: DGGITQSPKYLFRKEGQNVTLSCEQNLNHDAMYWYRQDPGQGLRLIYYSQIVNDFQKGDIAEGYSVSREKKESFPLTVTSAQKNPTAFYLCASSPIRRGEAFFGQGTRLTVV.

The J gene is TRBJ2-7, the V gene TRBV5-1; 8 nucleotides match TRBD1. The length of the CDR3 is 17 residues. With 4 bases clipped from V and 5 bases from J, the junction kept 17 bases outside the gene matches. Germline V gene lookup returns CDR1 SGHRS and CDR2 YFSETQ. CDR3 in amino acids: CASSPGGLGRASHEQYF. CDR3 nucleotides: TGCGCCAGCAGCCCAGGGGGCCTGGGCAGGGCTTCCCACGAGCAGTACTTC.

The CDR3, as DNA: TGTGCCAGCGACACAACCGGGACAGGGGATGATACGCAGTATTTT. Translating it yields CASDTTGTGDDTQYF. V is TRBV2 and J is TRBJ2-3; 10 bases match TRBD1. Per the germline V gene, CDR1 is SNHLY and CDR2 is FYNNEI. This CDR3 region has 15 residues. Trimming removed 8 bases from V and 6 bases from J; junction bases left unmatched: 11. Together with reference TRBV2 and TRBJ2-3, the CDR3 gives the full variable domain: EPEVTQTPSHQVTQMGQEVILRCVPISNHLYFYWYRQILGQKVEFLVSFYNNEISEKSEIFDDQFSVERPDGSNFTLKIRSTKLEDSAMYFCASDTTGTGDDTQYFGPGTRLTVL.

The chain recombines TRBV5-4 with TRBJ2-2, with TRBD1 identical over 9 bases. Looked up from germline, CDR1 is SGHNT and CDR2 is YYREEE (reference sequence). The CDR3 totals 15 residues. The junction had 3 bases not matched to a gene; V was cut back by 4 bases and J by 2 bases. The chain's CDR3 is CASSEGQGNTGELFF. CDR3 bases: TGTGCCAGCAGCGAGGGACAGGGTAACACCGGGGAGCTGTTTTTT.

The chain links TRBV30 to TRBJ2-3, with D possibly TRBD2 on 5 matching bases. This CDR3 region has 14 residues. V was trimmed by 7 bases and J by 0 bases, leaving 14 bases between them. Germline values: CDR1 GTSNPN, CDR2 SVGIG (reference sequence). The CDR3: CAFGGPSSTDTQYF. CDR3 sequence (DNA): TGTGCCTTCGGCGGGCCTTCTAGCACAGATACGCAGTATTTT.

CDR3 protein: CAATLPGGRILNYGYTF. CDR3 DNA: TGTGCCGCCACTCTCCCAGGGGGCCGAATCCTTAACTATGGCTACACCTTC. V usage is TRBV21-1 and J usage is TRBJ1-2; TRBD1 was called by the table and not checked on the DNA. TRBV21-1 is listed as a pseudogene. The CDR3 extends over 17 amino acids.

The CDR3 bases are TGTGCCAGCAGTCCGGGACTAGCGGGGCCGTTGGCCACCACAGATACGCAGTATTTT. The encoded protein is CASSPGLAGPLATTDTQYF. The chain links TRBV6-6 to TRBJ2-3; 13 positions match TRBD2. V lost 5 bases and J lost 2; bases outside the gene matches: 13. This CDR3 comprises 19 residues. Germline CDR1 reads MNHNY; CDR2 reads SVGAGI (reference sequence).

The V and J genes are TRBV6-6 and TRBJ2-2, with D perhaps matching TRBD1 (5 bases). The germline V and J ends were trimmed by 6 bases and 1 base, with 12 bases remaining between them. The V gene's germline CDR1 is MNHNY and CDR2 SVGAGI (reference sequence). The CDR3 contains 15 residues. CDR3 sequence (DNA): TGTGCCAGCAGATCGACGACAGAGAACACCGGGGAGCTGTTTTTT. It is translated as CASRSTTENTGELFF.

The chain links TRBV27 to TRBJ1-5; perhaps TRBD1 as D (6 bases). The germline V and J ends were trimmed by 0 bases and 6 bases, with 9 bases remaining between them. CDR3 length: 14 residues. Germline V gene data show CDR1 as MNHEY and CDR2 as SMNVEV (reference sequence). CDR3 in amino acids: CASSLSWGLQPQHF. The CDR3 coding sequence is TGTGCCAGCAGTTTATCATGGGGGCTTCAGCCCCAGCATTTT.

This clone appeared once. At one of its ends the junction is not consistent with the germline gene, which may arise from a read error. The CDR3 region is CAISEFMAGEPYF. The CDR3 DNA sequence: TGTGCCATCAGTGAGTTTATGGCGGGAGAGCCGTACTTC. J is TRBJ2-7 and V is TRBV10-3, with TRBD2 identical over 7 bases. Germline assignment: CDR1 ENHRY and CDR2 SYGVKD. CDR3 length equals 13 residues.

V gene TRBV6-1 combines with J gene TRBJ1-1; D gene ambiguous. The germline V and J ends were trimmed by 1 base and 2 bases, with 8 bases remaining between them. The CDR3 sequence is 14 residues long. From germline, CDR1 is MNHNS and CDR2 SASEGT. The DNA of the CDR3 is TGTGCCAGCAGTGAAGGAGGCACCAACACTGAAGCTTTCTTT. It codes for CASSEGGTNTEAFF.

V is TRBV5-1 and J is TRBJ2-4; 10 bases map to TRBD1. The CDR3 runs to 13 residues. Trimming took 0 bases from V and 16 from J; bases not matched to a gene: 7. The germline V gene encodes CDR1 SGHRS and CDR2 YFSETQ. The CDR3 DNA reads as TGCGCCAGCAGCTTGGGTGGGACAGGGGCGTCATACTTC. Translation gives CASSLGGTGASYF.

The chain couples TRBV7-9 to TRBJ2-3; 7 nucleotides agree with TRBD2. The length of the CDR3 is 15 residues. Germline V CDR1 and CDR2: SEHNR, FQNEAQ (reference sequence). Losses at the gene ends were 5 bases for V and 0 bases for J; bases not matched to a gene: 5. The CDR3 nucleotides read TGTGCCAGCAGCCCAAGCGGGGCCAGCACAGATACGCAGTATTTT. Translating gives CASSPSGASTDTQYF.

V gene TRBV18 combines with J gene TRBJ1-2; D is undetermined. The germline V gene encodes CDR1 KGHSH and CDR2 LQKENI. V lost 6 bases and J lost 0, with 11 bases in between. The CDR3 is 14 residues long. The CDR3 is CASSPEASNYGYTF. The CDR3 region has the DNA TGTGCCAGCTCCCCTGAGGCTTCTAACTATGGCTACACCTTC.

V gene TRBV28 combines with J gene TRBJ1-2; D uncertain. CDR3 size: 15 residues. V was shortened by 5 bases and J by 4 bases, with 17 bases between the two germline ends. Germline lookup yields CDR1 MDHEN and CDR2 SYDVKM. The chain's CDR3 is CASSLTSRSVYGYTF. CDR3 in DNA: TGTGCCAGCAGTCTGACAAGCAGGTCGGTCTATGGCTACACCTTC.

This clone appeared a single time. The rearrangement links TRBV30 to TRBJ1-2; D is unresolved. The CDR3 is 14 residues long. Germline V gives CDR1 GTSNPN, CDR2 SVGIG (reference sequence). V was pared by 1 base and J by 1 base, with 10 bases between. The CDR3 nucleotides read TGTGCCTGGAGTGCGTTTGTCGGTAACTATGGCTACACCTTC. This sequence encodes CAWSAFVGNYGYTF. The full variable domain, its missing parts supplied by reference TRBV30 and TRBJ1-2, is SQTIHQWPATLVQPVGSPLSLECTVEGTSNPNLYWYRQAAGRGLQLLFYSVGIGQISSEVPQNLSASRPQDRQFILSSKKLLLSDSGFYLCAWSAFVGNYGYTFGSGTRLTVV.

This clone was seen a few times. The chain joins TRBV24-1 to TRBJ2-2; D remains unclear. The CDR3 covers 15 residues. Trimming removed 6 bases from V and 5 bases from J, with 15 bases in between. In germline, CDR1 is KGHDR, CDR2 SFDVKD. The CDR3 DNA reads TGTGCCACCAGTTCCCCAACTCTGAGGACCGGGGAGCTGTTTTTT. This codes for CATSSPTLRTGELFF.

This rearrangement joins TRBV19 to TRBJ2-2, with a tentative D call TRBD1 (5 bases). Trimming took 5 bases from V and 6 from J, leaving 13 bases between them. The germline gives CDR1 LNHDA, CDR2 SQIVND (reference sequence). The CDR3 runs 14 residues. DNA for the CDR3: TGTGCCAGTAGTCCCTTCCTGACAGCCGGGGAGCTGTTTTTT. Residues: CASSPFLTAGELFF.

The chain employs TRBV27 and TRBJ1-2; 7 nucleotides agree with TRBD1. Trimming removed 0 bases from V and 4 bases from J; junction bases left unmatched: 8. CDR3 length: 16 residues. Germline assignment: CDR1 MNHEY and CDR2 SMNVEV (reference sequence). In nucleotides, the CDR3 is TGTGCCAGCAGTTTATCTCCGACAGGGATGGTCTATGGCTACACCTTC. It codes for CASSLSPTGMVYGYTF.

This chain uses TRBV7-2 with TRBJ1-1; D is unclear. In germline, CDR1 is SGHTA, CDR2 FQGNSA. The CDR3 has 13 amino acids. V was cut by 5 bases and J by 4 bases, with 11 bases left in between. CDR3 coding DNA: TGTGCCAGCAGCCCCCTCGAGGGCACTGAAGCTTTCTTT. It yields the protein CASSPLEGTEAFF.